The clone carrying this T cell receptor (beta chain) was observed a handful of times. CDR3 length: 14 amino acids. The V end lost 6 bases, the J end lost 6 bases, and 12 bases lay between the germline ends. Investigators profiled TCR beta VDJ and CDR3 from genomic DNA template. TCRdb reprocessed the reads with MiXCR, giving one entry per CDR3 protein. The sample consists of hundreds of thousands of distinct CDR3 sequences, 82% of them appearing once. The authors sequenced patients whose flow cytometry had shown CD8+CD57+ cell expansion. This specimen belongs to a study of CD8+CD57+ T cells in acquired aplastic anemia.

Material: sorted CD4+, CD8+, or CD8+CD57+ T cells (not recorded which) from PBMCs. V gene TRBV12-3 or TRBV12-4 combines with J gene TRBJ1-6; no firm D call. The clonotype was recovered from a human donor with aplastic anemia. The chain's CDR3 is CASSPLPFNSPLHF. CDR3 nucleotide sequence: TGTGCCAGCAGCCCCCTCCCCTTTAATTCACCCCTCCACTTT.